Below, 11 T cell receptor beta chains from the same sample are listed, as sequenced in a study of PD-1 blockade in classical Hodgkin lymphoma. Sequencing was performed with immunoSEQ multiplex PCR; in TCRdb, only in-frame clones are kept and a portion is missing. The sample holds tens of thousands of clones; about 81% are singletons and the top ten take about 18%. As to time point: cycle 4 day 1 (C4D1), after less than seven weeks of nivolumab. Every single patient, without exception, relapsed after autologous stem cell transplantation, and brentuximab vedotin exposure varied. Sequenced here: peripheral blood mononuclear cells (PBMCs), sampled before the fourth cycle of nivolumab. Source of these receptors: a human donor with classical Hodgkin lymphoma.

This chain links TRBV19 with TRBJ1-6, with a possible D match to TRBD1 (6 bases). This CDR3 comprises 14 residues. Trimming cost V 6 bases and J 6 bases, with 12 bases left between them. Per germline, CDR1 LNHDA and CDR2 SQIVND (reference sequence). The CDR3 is CASRRTDSNSPLHF. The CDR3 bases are TGTGCCAGTAGAAGGACAGACAGTAATTCACCCCTCCACTTT.

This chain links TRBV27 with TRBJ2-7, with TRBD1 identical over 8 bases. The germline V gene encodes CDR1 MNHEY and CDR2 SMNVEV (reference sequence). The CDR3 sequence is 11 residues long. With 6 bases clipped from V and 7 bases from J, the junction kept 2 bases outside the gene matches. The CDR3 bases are TGTGCCAGCAGCAGGGGGCAGGAGCAGTACGTC. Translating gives CASSRGQEQYV.

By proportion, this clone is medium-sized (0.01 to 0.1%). In DNA form, the CDR3 reads TGCAGCGTTGCCGAAGGGCAGGGAGAAGCTTTCTTT. It specifies CSVAEGQGEAFF. The chain couples TRBV29-1 to TRBJ1-1; possibly TRBD1 for D (5 bases). CDR3 length: 12 residues. Trimming took 4 bases from V and 8 from J, leaving 14 bases between them. Per germline, CDR1 SQVTM and CDR2 ANQGSEA.

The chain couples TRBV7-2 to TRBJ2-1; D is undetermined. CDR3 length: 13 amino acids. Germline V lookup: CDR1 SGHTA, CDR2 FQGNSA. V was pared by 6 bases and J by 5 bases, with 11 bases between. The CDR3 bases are TGTGCCAGCAGTTACAGCGTTGACAATGAGCAGTTCTTC. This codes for CASSYSVDNEQFF.

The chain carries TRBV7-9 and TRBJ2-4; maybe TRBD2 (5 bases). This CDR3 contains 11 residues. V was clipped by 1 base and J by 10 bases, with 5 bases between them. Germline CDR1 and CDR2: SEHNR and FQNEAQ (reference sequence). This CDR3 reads CASSLGEIQYF. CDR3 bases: TGTGCCAGCAGCTTAGGGGAGATTCAGTACTTC.

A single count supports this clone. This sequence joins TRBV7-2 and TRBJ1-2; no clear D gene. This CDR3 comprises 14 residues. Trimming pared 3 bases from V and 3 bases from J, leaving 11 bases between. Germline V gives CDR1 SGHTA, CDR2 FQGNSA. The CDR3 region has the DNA TGTGCCAGCAGCTTGGGCAGTTTGCACTATGGCTACACCTTC. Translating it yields CASSLGSLHYGYTF.

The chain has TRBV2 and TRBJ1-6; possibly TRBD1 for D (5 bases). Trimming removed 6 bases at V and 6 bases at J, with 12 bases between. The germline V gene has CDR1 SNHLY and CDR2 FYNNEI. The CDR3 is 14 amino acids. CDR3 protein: CASSSQGSNSPLHF. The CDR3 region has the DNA TGTGCCAGCAGCAGCCAGGGAAGTAATTCACCCCTCCACTTT.

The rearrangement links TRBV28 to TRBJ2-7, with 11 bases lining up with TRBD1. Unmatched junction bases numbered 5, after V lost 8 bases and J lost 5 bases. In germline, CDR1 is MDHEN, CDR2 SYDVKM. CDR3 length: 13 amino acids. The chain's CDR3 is CASRDRGSHEQYF. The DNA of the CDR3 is TGTGCCAGCCGGGACAGGGGGTCGCACGAGCAGTACTTC. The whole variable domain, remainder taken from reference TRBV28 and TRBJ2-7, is DVKVTQSSRYLVKRTGEKVFLECVQDMDHENMFWYRQDPGLGLRLIYFSYDVKMKEKGDIPEGYSVSREKKERFSLILESASTNQTSMYLCASRDRGSHEQYFGPGTRLTVT.

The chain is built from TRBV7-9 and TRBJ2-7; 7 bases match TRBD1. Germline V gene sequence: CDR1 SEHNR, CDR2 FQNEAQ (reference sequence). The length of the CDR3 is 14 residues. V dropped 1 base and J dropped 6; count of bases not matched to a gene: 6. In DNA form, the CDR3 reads TGTGCCAGCAGCTTAGTAACAGGGGAGCTCGAGCAGTACTTC. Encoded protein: CASSLVTGELEQYF.

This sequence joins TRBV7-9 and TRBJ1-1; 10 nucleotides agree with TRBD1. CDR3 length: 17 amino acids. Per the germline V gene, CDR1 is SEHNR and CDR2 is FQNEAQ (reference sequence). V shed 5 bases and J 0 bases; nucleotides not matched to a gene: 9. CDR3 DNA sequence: TGTGCCAGCAGCGACACCGGGACAGGGGTCATGAACACTGAAGCTTTCTTT. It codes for CASSDTGTGVMNTEAFF.

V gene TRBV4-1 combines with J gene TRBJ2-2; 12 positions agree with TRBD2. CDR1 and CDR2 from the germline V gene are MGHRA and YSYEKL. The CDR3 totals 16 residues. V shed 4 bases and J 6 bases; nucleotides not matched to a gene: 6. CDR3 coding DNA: TGCGCCAGCAGCCTTCCTAGCGGGAGGGCCCCCGGGGAGCTGTTTTTT. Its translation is CASSLPSGRAPGELFF.